The entry below gives a single T cell receptor beta chain sequence along with its context. The authors' processing: Reference gene primer amplification yielded estimated nucleated cell counts. Generated by immunoSEQ multiplex PCR, the TCRdb table keeps only in-frame clones and is missing some. V and J calls and clone size are given by that table; D and trimming were obtained from the DNA. The sample consists of 120,000 or so clones, about 85% of them appearing once. The entry originates in a study of blood T cell repertoires in COVID-19. In the study overall: Spain, Italy and the United States supplied samples that represented acute and convalescent COVID-19. The analysed material was cDNA or gDNA that came from T cells, B-cell-depleted T cells, or PBMCs.

CDR3 size: 14 residues. Trimming removed 0 bases at V and 7 bases at J, with 11 bases between. Germline values: CDR1 SGDLS, CDR2 YYNGEE. The chain links TRBV9 to TRBJ2-1, with a tentative D call TRBD2 (5 bases). Sequencing was done on a sample of peripheral blood. This sequence was found in a woman aged 80 or over with acute or convalescent COVID-19. CDR3 in amino acids: CASSVDRGRNEQFF. CDR3 DNA: TGTGCCAGCAGCGTAGATAGAGGGCGAAATGAGCAGTTCTTC.